Listed below are T cell receptor beta chains from one sample, sequenced in a study of CD8+ T cells in alopecia areata. The assay was immunoSEQ multiplex PCR, and TCRdb's table has in-frame clones only and misses some. The repertoire holds 130,000 or so clones, with more than 85% as singletons. Sequences were derived from CD8+ T cells sorted from blood, sampled at week 4, from a patient treated with tofacitinib. These receptors were taken from a human donor with alopecia areata. CDR3s include the opening cysteine and the closing phenylalanine or tryptophan. The order of the fields is V gene, D gene, CDR3 length, clone size, J gene, CDR3 protein, CDR3 DNA. The D gene is left open where the match is weak. Where a row states a size, it is once, few, many or the class of an expanded clone; other rows omit it.

V gene: TRBV4-2; D gene: TRBD1; CDR3 length: 14; clone size: NA; J gene: TRBJ1-1; CDR3 protein: CASRQDRVGGEAFF; CDR3 DNA: TGTGCCAGCAGGCAAGACAGGGTGGGGGGCGAAGCTTTCTTT
V gene: TRBV2; D gene: TRBD2; CDR3 length: 16; clone size: NA; J gene: TRBJ2-5; CDR3 protein: CASSEGAGLAEETQYF; CDR3 DNA: TGTGCCAGCAGTGAAGGAGCGGGACTAGCGGAAGAGACCCAGTACTTC
V gene: TRBV29-1; D gene: NA; CDR3 length: 13; clone size: once; J gene: TRBJ2-3; CDR3 protein: CSAVERYTDTQYF; CDR3 DNA: TGCAGCGCGGTTGAGCGCTACACAGATACGCAGTATTTT
V gene: TRBV7-9; D gene: NA; CDR3 length: 15; clone size: NA; J gene: TRBJ2-1; CDR3 protein: CASSSIDLSYNEQFF; CDR3 DNA: TGTGCCAGCAGCTCAATTGACCTATCCTACAATGAGCAGTTCTTC
V gene: TRBV29-1; D gene: NA; CDR3 length: 13; clone size: few; J gene: TRBJ2-5; CDR3 protein: CSVETLYQETQYF; CDR3 DNA: TGCAGCGTTGAGACCTTGTACCAAGAGACCCAGTACTTC
V gene: TRBV7-9; D gene: NA; CDR3 length: 13; clone size: NA; J gene: TRBJ2-7; CDR3 protein: CASSSRQSYEQYF; CDR3 DNA: TGTGCCAGCAGCTCGCGACAGAGCTACGAGCAGTACTTC
V gene: TRBV7-9; D gene: TRBD2; CDR3 length: 18; clone size: NA; J gene: TRBJ2-7; CDR3 protein: CASSSTSISGTSNYEQYF; CDR3 DNA: TGTGCCAGCAGCTCGACCTCCATCTCCGGGACTAGTAATTACGAGCAGTACTTC
V gene: TRBV7-9; D gene: TRBD1; CDR3 length: 16; clone size: NA; J gene: TRBJ2-1; CDR3 protein: CASSPAGDSLNNEQFF; CDR3 DNA: TGTGCCAGCAGCCCAGCCGGGGACAGCCTCAACAATGAGCAGTTCTTC
V gene: TRBV27; D gene: TRBD1; CDR3 length: 16; clone size: NA; J gene: TRBJ2-2; CDR3 protein: CASSLTGTGITGELFF; CDR3 DNA: TGTGCCAGCAGTCTAACCGGGACAGGGATTACCGGGGAGCTGTTTTTT
V gene: TRBV29-1; D gene: TRBD1; CDR3 length: 15; clone size: few; J gene: TRBJ1-2; CDR3 protein: CSVEDEAGGGYGYTF; CDR3 DNA: TGCAGCGTTGAAGACGAGGCAGGGGGCGGCTATGGCTACACCTTC
V gene: TRBV11-2; D gene: NA; CDR3 length: 15; clone size: once; J gene: TRBJ2-1; CDR3 protein: CASSFGGFDYNEQFF; CDR3 DNA: TGTGCCAGCTCCTTTGGGGGATTCGACTACAATGAGCAGTTCTTC
V gene: TRBV7-6; D gene: TRBD2; CDR3 length: 18; clone size: NA; J gene: TRBJ2-1; CDR3 protein: CASSLARLAGGSYNEQFF; CDR3 DNA: TGTGCCAGCAGCTTAGCTCGCCTGGCGGGGGGCTCCTACAATGAGCAGTTCTTC
V gene: TRBV13; D gene: TRBD2; CDR3 length: 14; clone size: NA; J gene: TRBJ2-1; CDR3 protein: CASTELAGAREQFF; CDR3 DNA: TGTGCCAGCACCGAACTAGCGGGAGCTCGTGAGCAGTTCTTC
V gene: TRBV7-9; D gene: NA; CDR3 length: 13; clone size: NA; J gene: TRBJ2-7; CDR3 protein: CASSQDYPPGQYF; CDR3 DNA: TGTGCCAGCAGCCAAGACTACCCCCCCGGGCAGTACTTC
V gene: TRBV29-1; D gene: NA; CDR3 length: 13; clone size: few; J gene: TRBJ2-7; CDR3 protein: CSVLQESTYEQYF; CDR3 DNA: TGCAGCGTTTTACAGGAATCCACCTACGAGCAGTACTTC
V gene: TRBV7-6; D gene: NA; CDR3 length: 12; clone size: NA; J gene: TRBJ1-5; CDR3 protein: CASAYPGQPQHF; CDR3 DNA: TGTGCCAGCGCCTATCCAGGGCAGCCCCAGCATTTT
V gene: TRBV7-9; D gene: TRBD1; CDR3 length: 14; clone size: NA; J gene: TRBJ1-1; CDR3 protein: CASSDRDLNTEAFF; CDR3 DNA: TGTGCCAGCAGCGACAGGGACTTGAACACTGAAGCTTTCTTT
V gene: TRBV14; D gene: NA; CDR3 length: 15; clone size: NA; J gene: TRBJ2-1; CDR3 protein: CASSQLALTYNEQFF; CDR3 DNA: TGTGCCAGCAGCCAGCTAGCCCTGACTTACAATGAGCAGTTCTTC
V gene: TRBV11-2; D gene: NA; CDR3 length: 17; clone size: NA; J gene: TRBJ2-3; CDR3 protein: CASSLEEGLPRTDTQYF; CDR3 DNA: TGTGCCAGCAGTCTAGAAGAGGGGCTCCCAAGGACAGATACGCAGTATTTT
V gene: TRBV5-1; D gene: NA; CDR3 length: 13; clone size: NA; J gene: TRBJ2-7; CDR3 protein: CASSPGFSYEQYF; CDR3 DNA: TGCGCCAGCAGCCCAGGGTTTTCCTACGAGCAGTACTTC
V gene: TRBV2; D gene: NA; CDR3 length: 13; clone size: NA; J gene: TRBJ2-7; CDR3 protein: CANTGTDSYEQYF; CDR3 DNA: TGTGCCAACACCGGGACTGACTCCTACGAGCAGTACTTC
V gene: TRBV4-1; D gene: TRBD2; CDR3 length: 17; clone size: NA; J gene: TRBJ2-7; CDR3 protein: CASSQVLSGSLAVEQYF; CDR3 DNA: TGCGCCAGCAGCCAAGTGCTGAGCGGGAGTTTAGCGGTAGAGCAGTACTTC
V gene: TRBV6-6; D gene: NA; CDR3 length: 13; clone size: NA; J gene: TRBJ2-7; CDR3 protein: CASSYPLGYEQYF; CDR3 DNA: TGTGCCAGCAGTTATCCCCTCGGCTACGAGCAGTACTTC
V gene: TRBV29-1; D gene: NA; CDR3 length: 13; clone size: NA; J gene: TRBJ2-7; CDR3 protein: CSVGWGQAYEQYF; CDR3 DNA: TGCAGCGTTGGGTGGGGACAAGCTTACGAGCAGTACTTC
V gene: TRBV29-1; D gene: TRBD2; CDR3 length: 16; clone size: NA; J gene: TRBJ2-1; CDR3 protein: CSVEGGASGSVGEQFF; CDR3 DNA: TGCAGCGTTGAAGGGGGGGCTAGCGGGTCTGTCGGTGAGCAGTTCTTC
V gene: TRBV7-6; D gene: NA; CDR3 length: 12; clone size: NA; J gene: TRBJ1-1; CDR3 protein: CASSWGSTEAFF; CDR3 DNA: TGTGCCAGCAGCTGGGGTAGCACTGAAGCTTTCTTT
V gene: TRBV9; D gene: NA; CDR3 length: 11; clone size: NA; J gene: TRBJ2-7; CDR3 protein: CASSAGGEQYF; CDR3 DNA: TGTGCCAGCAGCGCCGGGGGAGAGCAGTACTTC
V gene: TRBV29-1; D gene: TRBD2; CDR3 length: 14; clone size: NA; J gene: TRBJ2-7; CDR3 protein: CSVSGLAESYEQYF; CDR3 DNA: TGCAGCGTATCGGGGCTAGCGGAATCCTACGAGCAGTACTTC
V gene: TRBV19; D gene: TRBD1; CDR3 length: 17; clone size: NA; J gene: TRBJ1-2; CDR3 protein: CASSELFIGTGEDGYTF; CDR3 DNA: TGTGCCAGTAGTGAGTTATTCATCGGGACAGGGGAGGATGGCTACACCTTC
V gene: TRBV9; D gene: TRBD1; CDR3 length: 15; clone size: once; J gene: TRBJ2-7; CDR3 protein: CASSDQGADIHEQYF; CDR3 DNA: TGTGCCAGCAGCGACCAGGGGGCGGATATTCACGAGCAGTACTTC
V gene: TRBV13; D gene: TRBD1; CDR3 length: 13; clone size: NA; J gene: TRBJ2-1; CDR3 protein: CASSFRGQNEQFF; CDR3 DNA: TGTGCCAGCAGCTTCAGGGGGCAAAATGAGCAGTTCTTC
V gene: TRBV7-9; D gene: NA; CDR3 length: 14; clone size: NA; J gene: TRBJ1-1; CDR3 protein: CASSSGHGEDEAFF; CDR3 DNA: TGTGCCAGCAGCAGTGGGCACGGGGAGGATGAAGCTTTCTTT
V gene: TRBV27; D gene: NA; CDR3 length: 13; clone size: NA; J gene: TRBJ2-3; CDR3 protein: CASSFPGADTQYF; CDR3 DNA: TGTGCCAGCAGTTTCCCCGGGGCCGATACGCAGTATTTT
V gene: TRBV7-9; D gene: NA; CDR3 length: 15; clone size: NA; J gene: TRBJ2-2; CDR3 protein: CASSSGAHSTGELFF; CDR3 DNA: TGTGCCAGCAGCTCCGGGGCACACTCCACCGGGGAGCTGTTTTTT
V gene: TRBV7-6; D gene: NA; CDR3 length: 15; clone size: NA; J gene: TRBJ2-2; CDR3 protein: CASSLKAESAGELFF; CDR3 DNA: TGTGCCAGCAGCTTGAAAGCGGAAAGCGCCGGGGAGCTGTTTTTT